This entry lists 7 T cell receptor beta chains sequenced from one sample in a study of OX40 agonist ivuxolimab in advanced cancers. Method: immunoSEQ multiplex PCR; TCRdb's copy keeps in-frame clones and lacks some. Here the sample spans 65,000 to 90,000 clones, about 90% being singletons. Sample: CD4+ or CD8+ T cells sorted from blood, taken in a trial of the OX40 agonist ivuxolimab. The receptors come from an adult with an advanced solid tumor such as melanoma, head and neck, liver or kidney cancer.

This clone was seen a handful of times. V gene TRBV28 combines with J gene TRBJ2-7; D remains unclear. V dropped 2 bases and J dropped 3 bases, with 11 bases sitting between them. The CDR3 consists of 14 residues. Germline V gene sequence: CDR1 MDHEN, CDR2 SYDVKM. The CDR3 DNA sequence: TGTGCCAGCAGTTTAAGGCTACCCGACTACGAGCAGTACTTC. It is translated as CASSLRLPDYEQYF.

The CDR3 loop is CASSLVPGPQYGGYTF. CDR3 nucleotides: TGTGCCAGCAGCTTGGTGCCAGGACCGCAGTACGGCGGCTACACCTTC. The genes are TRBV7-3 and TRBJ1-2; D gene uncertain. The CDR3 loop spans 16 amino acids. CDR1 and CDR2 (germline): SGHTA, FQGTGA. Trimming left V 3 bases short and J 8 bases short, with 22 bases between.

The rearrangement uses TRBV29-1 and TRBJ2-7; D uncertain. Germline CDR1 and CDR2: SQVTM and ANQGSEA. V dropped 2 bases and J dropped 3 bases, with 5 bases sitting between them. CDR3 length equals 11 residues. Here the CDR3 DNA reads TGCAGCGTTGAAAAAAGCTACGAGCAGTACTTC. It codes for CSVEKSYEQYF.

The CDR3 nucleotides read TGTGCCACCTACAGGGACCCTAGCACAGATACGCAGTATTTT. This codes for CATYRDPSTDTQYF. The chain combines TRBV10-3 with TRBJ2-3, with D maybe TRBD1 (6 bases). This CDR3 spans 14 amino acids. The germline V gene encodes CDR1 ENHRY and CDR2 SYGVKD. V lost 10 bases and J lost 0, with 14 bases in between.

The V and J genes are TRBV20-1 and TRBJ1-1; D not resolved. The V end lost 3 bases, the J end lost 5 bases, and 7 bases lay between the germline ends. The CDR3 contains 11 residues. CDR1 is DFQATT and CDR2 is SNEGSKA in the germline V gene (reference sequence). This CDR3 reads CSASPGTEAFF. The CDR3 DNA follows: TGCAGTGCTAGCCCGGGGACTGAAGCTTTCTTT.

This chain joins TRBV21-1 and TRBJ1-4; TRBD1, the table's D call, lacks a check against the DNA. TRBV21-1 is a known pseudogene. The CDR3 extends over 16 amino acids. The CDR3 spells CASSKEEKGFNEKLFF. The CDR3 coding sequence is TGTGCCAGCAGCAAAGAGGAAAAGGGGTTCAATGAAAAACTGTTTTTT.

This clone was detected only a few times. The chain is built from TRBV14 and TRBJ2-5; no firm D call. V was trimmed by 2 bases and J by 4 bases, leaving 5 bases between them. Germline CDR1 is SGHDN and CDR2 is FVKESK. The CDR3 loop spans 12 amino acids. Here the CDR3 DNA reads TGTGCCAGCAGCCAAATGGGAGAGACCCAGTACTTC. The encoded protein is CASSQMGETQYF.